This T cell receptor beta chain was profiled in a study of OX40 agonist ivuxolimab in advanced cancers. Regarding the complete study: Ivuxolimab was a fully human IgG2 agonistic monoclonal antibody targeting the costimulatory receptor OX40 (CD134). Intravenous ivuxolimab was administered to patients every 2 weeks at six dose levels: 0.01, 0.1, 0.3, 1.5, 3 and 10 mg/kg. Prior anti-PD-1, anti-PD-L1 or anti-CTLA-4 therapy was permitted, and 40% of dose-escalation patients had received checkpoint inhibitors. The monotherapy dose-escalation portion (N of about 52 patients) of the phase I ivuxolimab trial is reported in the paper. Three dose-escalation patients achieved partial responses, one with hepatocellular carcinoma and two with cutaneous melanoma. A male proportion of almost 85% and a mean age of approximately 61 years, ranging from 23 to 79, were recorded for the dose-escalation cohort. The purpose of peripheral TCRbeta sequencing was to test whether ivuxolimab changed TCR sequence diversity and led to clonal T-cell expansion. Of the roughly 54 patients in dose escalation, 19 had hepatocellular carcinoma, about 15 had melanoma, 9 had renal cell carcinoma and 9 had head and neck cancer.

The trial excluded patients who had a history of autoimmune disease or who were on systemic immunosuppression. Peripheral blood for TCR sequencing was collected from all dose cohorts at baseline, on cycle 4 day 1, and on cycle 7 day 1. The samples were taken from a phase I, first-in-human, multicenter, open-label dose-escalation trial of ivuxolimab. The trial enrolled adults with locally advanced or metastatic head and neck squamous cell, hepatocellular, melanoma or renal cell carcinoma. Before TCR sequencing, CD4+ and CD8+ T cells were separately sorted from peripheral blood. Genomic DNA was extracted from sorted cells for sequencing of the TCRbeta CDR3 region. The immunoSEQ Assay was used to sequence the TCRbeta CDR3 regions. This immuneACCESS table, as held by TCRdb, lists in-frame sequences with V and J called but not all clones. Of the missing ones, under half trace to an unresolved V gene in checked studies; the others have no known cause. This sample lists some 30,000 clones; roughly 74% were detected once. The ten largest make up around 12% of the sample.

On this clone: Its antigen target is currently unknown. Base qualities are not recorded, but no much larger clone differs from it by a single base.

As encoded in the germline V gene, CDR1 is SGHVS while CDR2 is FQNEAQ. V lost 2 bases and J lost 5 bases; the stretch between them is 9 bases long. Spanning cysteine to phenylalanine, the CDR3 consists of 14 amino acids. Only the CDR3 region is kept as DNA, spanning 42 bases read in frame from base 1. The full study reports these points: Antigen specificity was not determined for the clonally expanded peripheral T cells. After ivuxolimab, CD8+ T cells had more expanded clones than CD4+ T cells on average. Low levels of normalized T-cell clonal expansion were also seen in some patients who did not respond. At doses from 0.1 to 3.0 mg/kg, clonal expansion was seen in both CD4+ and CD8+ blood T cells between baseline and week 6. In the 0.1-3.0 mg/kg groups, partial responders had among the lowest normalized peripheral clonal expansion, particularly in CD8+ T cells.

The sample in question was CD4+ or CD8+ T cells sorted from blood, obtained in a trial of the OX40 agonist ivuxolimab. The receptor was derived from an adult with an advanced solid tumor such as melanoma, head and neck, liver or kidney cancer. The receptor chain draws on TRBV7-8 and TRBJ2-2; the D gene is perhaps TRBD1, from 6 matching bases. The DNA sequence is given as TGTGCCAGCAGCTTACAGGGGTATACCGGGGAGCTGTTTTTT. Its translation reads: CASSLQGYTGELFF.